This T cell receptor beta chain was sequenced in a study of cytomegalovirus exposure and HLA in healthy donors. Comment on this clone: At one of its ends the junction is not consistent with the germline gene, which may arise from a read error.

Researchers ran the PCR with 60 Vbeta and 13 Jbeta primers. Generated by immunoSEQ multiplex PCR, the TCRdb table keeps only in-frame clones and is missing some. The data contain about 140,000 clones, 80% of them singletons. CDR1 is SEHNR, CDR2 FQNEAQ, per germline (reference sequence). The CDR3 contains 12 residues. The TCR sequence derives from a young man in good health. Sequencing input: PBMCs. The chain has TRBV7-9 and TRBJ1-6; D remains unclear. For the CDR3, the DNA is TGTTCCAGCAGCCCGGGTTATTCACCCCTCCACTTT. Residues: CSSSPGYSPLHF.